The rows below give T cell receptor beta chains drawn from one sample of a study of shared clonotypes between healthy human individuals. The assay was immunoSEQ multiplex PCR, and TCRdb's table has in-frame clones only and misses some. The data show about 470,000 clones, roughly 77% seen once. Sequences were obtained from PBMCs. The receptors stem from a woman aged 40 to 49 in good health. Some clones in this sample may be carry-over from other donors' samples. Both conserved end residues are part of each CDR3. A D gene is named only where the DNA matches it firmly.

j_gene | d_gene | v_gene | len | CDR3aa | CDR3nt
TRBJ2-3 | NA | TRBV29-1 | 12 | CSVGARTDTQYF | TGCAGCGTTGGGGCGCGCACAGATACGCAGTATTTT
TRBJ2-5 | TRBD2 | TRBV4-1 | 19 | CASSQARAGTSGYQETQYF | TGCGCCAGCAGCCAAGCGAGGGCCGGGACTAGCGGGTACCAAGAGACCCAGTACTTC
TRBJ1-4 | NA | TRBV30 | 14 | CAGNTQGMREKLFF | TGTGCCGGAAATACGCAGGGGATGCGTGAAAAACTGTTTTTT
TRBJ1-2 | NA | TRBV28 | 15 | CASSPSGPTNYGYTF | TGTGCCAGCAGTCCGTCCGGGCCAACAAACTATGGCTACACCTTC
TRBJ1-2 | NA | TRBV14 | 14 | CASSQGVFNYGYTF | TGTGCCAGCAGCCAAGGGGTGTTTAACTATGGCTACACCTTC
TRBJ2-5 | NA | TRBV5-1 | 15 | CASSLAPAGQETQYF | TGCGCCAGCAGCTTGGCCCCGGCCGGACAAGAGACCCAGTACTTC
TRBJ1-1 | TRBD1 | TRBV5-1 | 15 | CASTEPGTGYTEAFF | TGCGCCAGCACTGAACCCGGGACAGGCTACACTGAAGCTTTCTTT
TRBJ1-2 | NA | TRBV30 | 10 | CAWRGHGYTF | TGTGCCTGGAGAGGGCATGGCTACACCTTC
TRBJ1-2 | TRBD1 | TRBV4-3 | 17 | CASSQSLGQGEDYGYTF | TGCGCCAGCAGCCAATCTCTCGGACAGGGGGAAGACTATGGCTACACCTTC
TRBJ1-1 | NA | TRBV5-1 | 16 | CASSLLGTELNTEAFF | TGCGCCAGCAGCTTGCTGGGGACCGAATTGAACACTGAAGCTTTCTTT
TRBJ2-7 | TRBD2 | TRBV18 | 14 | CASSPGLALDEQYF | TGTGCCAGCTCACCGGGACTAGCGCTCGACGAGCAGTACTTC
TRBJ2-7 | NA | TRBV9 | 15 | CASSVGRESSYEQYF | TGTGCCAGCAGCGTAGGACGGGAGAGCTCCTACGAGCAGTACTTC